The next 22 T cell receptor beta chains were all read from a single sample in a study of T cells expressing NK-cell markers. TCRdb reprocessed the 5' RACE reads and reports one entry per CDR3 protein, with no DNA. This sample's clone table lists over 150,000 distinct CDR3 sequences. Input material: blood T cells: a sorted CD56 or NKG2C T cell subset, CD4+ or CD8+ T cells, or bulk PBMC T cells (not recorded which). Receptor source: a woman between 50 and 59 years old in good health.

The chain has TRBV2 and TRBJ2-2; the TCRdb call, TRBD2, lacks DNA for checking. The CDR3 spans 15 residues. Germline V gene lookup returns CDR1 SNHLY and CDR2 FYNNEI. The CDR3 here is CASRVAGGNTGELFF.

The V gene is TRBV29-1, the J gene TRBJ1-1. The CDR3 loop spans 14 amino acids. Germline V CDR1 and CDR2: SQVTM, ANQGSEA. CDR3 sequence reads: CSVEDRALNTEAFF.

The chain carries TRBV7-9 and TRBJ2-3. From germline, CDR1 is SEHNR and CDR2 FQNEAQ (reference sequence). This CDR3 region has 15 residues. CDR3 region: CASSSILSPTDTQYF.

V is TRBV11-1 and J is TRBJ2-3; TCRdb outputs TRBD2, but without DNA this stays unchecked. The CDR3 is made up of 16 amino acids. Germline CDR1 and CDR2: SGHAT and FQDESV (reference sequence). This CDR3 reads CASSFPGLGSYGAQYF.

This chain joins TRBV5-1 and TRBJ1-2. CDR3 size: 13 residues. CDR1 is SGHRS and CDR2 is YFSETQ in the germline V gene. The CDR3 here is CASRPVPRDGYTF.

Considering frequency, this clonotype is medium-sized. The genes are TRBV11-2 and TRBJ2-5; there is no DNA to check the TCRdb D call of TRBD1. The CDR3 contains 17 residues. Germline-derived CDR1 and CDR2 are SGHAT and FQNNGV. CDR3 sequence: CASSSDRLGGWQETQYF.

V and J are TRBV27 and TRBJ2-6; TCRdb names TRBD1, which stays unverified in the absence of DNA. The CDR3 contains 15 residues. CDR1 MNHEY and CDR2 SMNVEV come from the germline V gene (reference sequence). CDR3 sequence reads: CASRLTVSGANVLTF.

The chain has TRBV7-8 and TRBJ2-1; TCRdb's D gene call, TRBD1, goes unchecked for lack of DNA. This CDR3 is built from 16 residues. Germline loops: CDR1 SGHVS, CDR2 FQNEAQ. The CDR3 sequence is CASSPPGEDPFDEQFF.

The rearrangement uses TRBV2 and TRBJ1-2. This CDR3 has 13 amino acids. CDR1 and CDR2 (germline): SNHLY, FYNNEI. The CDR3 here is CASSGTSDYGYTF.

The rearrangement joins TRBV2 to TRBJ1-1; TCRdb selects TRBD1, and the lack of DNA leaves this call unchecked. This CDR3 has 14 amino acids. CDR1 SNHLY and CDR2 FYNNEI come from the germline V gene. This CDR3 reads CASKVGTGYTEAFF.

The rearrangement joins TRBV15 to TRBJ2-7; TCRdb designates TRBD1, a call that cannot be tested without DNA. The CDR3 consists of 15 residues. CDR1 is LNHNV, CDR2 YYDKDF, per germline (reference sequence). The CDR3 sequence is CATSRVTGSSYEQYF.

The rearrangement links TRBV6-5 to TRBJ2-2; TCRdb returns TRBD1, unconfirmable since there is no DNA. The CDR3 totals 16 residues. The germline CDR1 and CDR2 sequences are MNHEY and SVGAGI. CDR3 sequence reads: CASSSGQGANTGELFF.

The chain couples TRBV5-6 to TRBJ2-2; TCRdb indicates TRBD1, and absent DNA this call remains unverified. The CDR3 sequence is 14 residues long. Germline values: CDR1 SGHDT, CDR2 YYEEEE. The CDR3 loop reads CASSLLAPPGELFF.

J is TRBJ2-1 and V is TRBV12-3 or TRBV12-4; without DNA, the TCRdb call of TRBD1 cannot be checked. The CDR3 contains 16 residues. The CDR3 region is CASSQDSPSSYNEQFF.

The rearrangement joins TRBV29-1 to TRBJ2-1. This CDR3 is built from 12 residues. The V gene's germline CDR1 is SQVTM and CDR2 ANQGSEA. This CDR3 is CSVGDRYDEQFF.

This chain connects TRBV5-1 to TRBJ2-1; TCRdb's assignment of TRBD1 cannot be checked, as there is no DNA. This CDR3 region has 15 residues. CDR1 is SGHRS and CDR2 is YFSETQ in the germline V gene. CDR3 sequence: CASSPEGQAYNEQFF.

This sequence joins TRBV10-3 and TRBJ2-2; absent DNA, TCRdb's TRBD1 call cannot be checked. The CDR3 is made up of 17 amino acids. CDR1 and CDR2 (germline): ENHRY, SYGVKD. This chain's CDR3 is CAISPETGQGDTGELFF.

The J gene is TRBJ2-3, the V gene TRBV3-1; TCRdb names TRBD1, which stays unverified in the absence of DNA. The CDR3 spans 15 residues. Germline-derived CDR1 and CDR2 are LGHDT and YNNKEL (reference sequence). The CDR3 sequence is CASSQGGRVTDTQYF.

The rearrangement links TRBV2 to TRBJ1-1. The CDR3 runs to 16 residues. Germline V gives CDR1 SNHLY, CDR2 FYNNEI. Here the CDR3 reads CASSEVEGPLGTEAFF.

The V gene is TRBV12-3 or TRBV12-4, the J gene TRBJ1-6; TCRdb designates TRBD1, a call that cannot be tested without DNA. The CDR3 loop spans 18 amino acids. The CDR3 is CASRLLPFEDRRNSPLHF.

The chain carries TRBV6-5 and TRBJ2-2; the TCRdb call, TRBD1, lacks DNA for checking. The CDR3 consists of 15 residues. The germline V gene encodes CDR1 MNHEY and CDR2 SVGAGI. The CDR3 sequence: CASRSPGQGPGELFF.

The CDR3 here is CASSFTGFEQYF. V and J are TRBV7-9 and TRBJ2-7. From germline, CDR1 is SEHNR and CDR2 FQNEAQ (reference sequence). This CDR3 comprises 12 residues.